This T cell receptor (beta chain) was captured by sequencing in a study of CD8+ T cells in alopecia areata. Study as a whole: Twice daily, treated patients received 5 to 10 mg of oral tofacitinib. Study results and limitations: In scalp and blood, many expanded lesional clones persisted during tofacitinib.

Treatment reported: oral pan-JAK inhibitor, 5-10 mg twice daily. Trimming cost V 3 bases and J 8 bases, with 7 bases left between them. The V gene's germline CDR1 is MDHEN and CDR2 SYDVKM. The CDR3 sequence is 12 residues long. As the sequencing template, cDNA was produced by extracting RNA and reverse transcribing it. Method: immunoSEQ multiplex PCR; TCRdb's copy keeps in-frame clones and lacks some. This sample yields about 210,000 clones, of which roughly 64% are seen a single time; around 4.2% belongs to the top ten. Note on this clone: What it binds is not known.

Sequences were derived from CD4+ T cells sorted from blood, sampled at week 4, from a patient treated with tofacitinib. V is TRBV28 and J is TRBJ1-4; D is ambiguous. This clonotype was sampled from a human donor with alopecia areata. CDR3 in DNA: TGTGCCAGCAGTTTGGTCCAGGAAAAACTGTTTTTT. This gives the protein CASSLVQEKLFF. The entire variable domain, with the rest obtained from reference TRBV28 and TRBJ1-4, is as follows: DVKVTQSSRYLVKRTGEKVFLECVQDMDHENMFWYRQDPGLGLRLIYFSYDVKMKEKGDIPEGYSVSREKKERFSLILESASTNQTSMYLCASSLVQEKLFFGSGTQLSVL.